This TCR beta chain was observed in a study of human T cells and chemical hapten exposure (dated by TCRdb to the early 2020s). For the wider study: For sensitization, 2% DPC in acetone was applied to a roughly 2 cm by roughly 2 cm area of upper inner arm skin. In alopecia patients, the study followed how the peripheral blood TCR repertoire changed in vivo over primary and secondary sensitization to diphenylcyclopropenone (DPC), a hapten. Patients additionally received weekly therapeutic DPC doses to the scalp throughout the roughly 24-week study period. Alopecia areata with under or over 50% scalp involvement, alopecia totalis and alopecia universalis were represented in the patient cohort, which was mostly female. Patch tests used Finn chambers with 0.01% DPC on the upper back, scored after 6 days by International Contact Dermatitis Research Group standards. About 30 alopecia patients provided blood for TCR sequencing at one to four time points (pre-sensitization, 2, 6 and 24 weeks). Libraries were combined into a pool for sequencing, and differences in TCR yield between samples came mainly from small differences in library volumes within the pool. Blood samples were taken from patients before sensitization (week 0) and then at 2, 6 and about 24 weeks after DPC sensitization. Overall results and qualifications from the work: Repeated subsampling changed both the strength of the expansion versus patch-test correlation and the threshold at which that correlation became significant. Alopecia, a presumed autoimmune disease, was present in all patients, so the immune response of the patients might differ from that of healthy individuals. Compared with pre-sensitization or healthy control sets, expanded TCRs formed significantly more large CDR3 similarity clusters, which is consistent with antigen-driven responses. The number of TCRs above 1 in 1000 frequency did not change with DPC sensitization; there was no evidence of global repertoire structure alterations. The number of PT1 expanded TCRs positively correlated with patch test score, significant at thresholds 8, 16 and 32 but not 4.

The receptor library was made with RACE. Sequencing was carried out with a NextSeq 500. Library preparation attached unique molecular identifiers to individual cDNA molecules for quantitative, reproducible TCR counting. From each blood RNA sample, both TCR alpha and TCR beta chains were sequenced. In the authors' own workflow: The median number of TCRs per sample was 85,000 to 100,000, ranging from about 23,224 to 690,600. V, J and CDR3 annotation of the TCR reads was performed with the Decombinator software suite. For PS versus PT1 abundance plots, all samples were subsampled to the same number of TCRs (28,000). TCRs were defined as expanded if absent before sensitization and observed at least eight times at the 2-week time point. TCRdb reworked the public reads: Q25 trimming with fastp, MiXCR clone assembly, productive beta chains retained. Rows with a matching CDR3 protein are joined into one entry that keeps the most common DNA and genes. The V and J calls and clone size come from TCRdb's table, not from the authors' own analysis. The sample includes 70,000 or so distinct CDR3 sequences, with roughly 11% observed a single time. The ten largest account for 1.4% of the sample.

The time point label corresponds to: patch test 3, about 24 weeks after DPC sensitization. Interpreted using the paper, the treatment or condition label stands for: therapeutic diphenylcyclopropenone sensitization with weekly scalp DPC. At each patch-test visit, blood was drawn before the patch test was applied. Eligible patients were aged 18 to 70, diagnosed with alopecia, deemed suitable for DPC therapy, and excluded if pregnant. Total RNA was extracted from unfractionated whole blood that had been collected in Tempus Blood RNA tubes. This clonotype was observed many times. The specificity of this receptor is unknown. Per-base quality was not reported, and no clone a single base away is much larger than it. Cut back by 2 bases and 4 bases, the V and J ends lie 8 bases apart. From the cysteine up to the phenylalanine, the CDR3 has a length of 13 residues. Solely the CDR3 DNA is kept, with 39 bases framed from the first base. Taken from the germline V gene (reference sequence), the CDR1 and CDR2 loops are MNHNY and SVGAGI.

The specimen comprised whole blood, sampled in connection with sensitization to the hapten diphenylcyclopropenone (DPC). This sequence originates from a woman aged 45-59 years with alopecia areata. Some clones in this sample may be carry-over from other donors' samples. This chain joins TRBV6-6 to TRBJ1-1, with TRBD1 as a weak D call on 6 bases. The CDR3 reads CASSYQTGTEAFF. The bases read TGTGCCAGCAGTTACCAGACAGGCACTGAAGCTTTCTTT.